Listed here is a single TCR beta chain. The CDR3 is 14 amino acids. V lost 3 bases and J lost 0, with 9 bases in between. The germline V gene encodes CDR1 KGHSH and CDR2 LQKENI. This specimen comes from a study of technical replicates of blood from a few donors. Here immunoSEQ multiplex PCR was the method, and the copy in TCRdb shows in-frame clones only, minus some. The repertoire consists of about 59,000 clones, with just over 90% occurring once and the leading ten covering over 4%. The sequence was obtained from a human donor in good health. Some clones in this sample may be carry-over from other donors' samples. Sample: PBMCs. The chain employs TRBV18 and TRBJ2-7; D remains ambiguous. The CDR3 sequence is CASSPAQVSYEQYF. CDR3 bases: TGTGCCAGCTCACCTGCTCAGGTCTCCTACGAGCAGTACTTC.